This TCR beta chain was found in a study of blood T cell repertoires in COVID-19. The junction had 3 bases not matched to a gene; V was cut back by 9 bases and J by 5 bases. Per the germline V gene, CDR1 is MRHNA and CDR2 is SNTAGT. The CDR3 loop spans 13 amino acids. Authors' data handling: Nucleated cell counts were estimated from reference gene primer amplification. Libraries were prepared by immunoSEQ multiplex PCR; TCRdb keeps only in-frame clonotypes and omits some of them. D and trimming were read from the DNA, whereas the V and J calls and clone size are those reported in that table. The sample lists 95,000 to 100,000 clones, roughly 85% occurring once.

The clonotype originates from a woman in her 70s with active or convalescent COVID-19. The rearrangement uses TRBV6-4 and TRBJ2-1; 11 nucleotides match TRBD2. Sequenced sample: peripheral blood. The CDR3 sequence is CARGTSGNNEQFF. As DNA, the CDR3 is TGTGCCAGAGGGACTAGCGGAAACAATGAGCAGTTCTTC.